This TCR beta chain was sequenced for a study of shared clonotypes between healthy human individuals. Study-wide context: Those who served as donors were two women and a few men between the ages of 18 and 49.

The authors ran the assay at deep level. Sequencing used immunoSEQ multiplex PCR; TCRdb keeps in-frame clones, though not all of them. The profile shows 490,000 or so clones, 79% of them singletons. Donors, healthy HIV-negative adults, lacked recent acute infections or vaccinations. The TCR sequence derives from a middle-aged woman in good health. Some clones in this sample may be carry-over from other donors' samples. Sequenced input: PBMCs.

CDR3 region: CASSLGDQPQHF. The CDR3 region has the DNA TGTGCCAGCAGCTTGGGTGATCAGCCCCAGCATTTT. This chain joins TRBV5-6 and TRBJ1-5; D not certain. V was clipped by 0 bases and J by 5 bases, with 3 bases between them. Germline lookup yields CDR1 SGHDT and CDR2 YYEEEE. The CDR3 contains 12 residues.